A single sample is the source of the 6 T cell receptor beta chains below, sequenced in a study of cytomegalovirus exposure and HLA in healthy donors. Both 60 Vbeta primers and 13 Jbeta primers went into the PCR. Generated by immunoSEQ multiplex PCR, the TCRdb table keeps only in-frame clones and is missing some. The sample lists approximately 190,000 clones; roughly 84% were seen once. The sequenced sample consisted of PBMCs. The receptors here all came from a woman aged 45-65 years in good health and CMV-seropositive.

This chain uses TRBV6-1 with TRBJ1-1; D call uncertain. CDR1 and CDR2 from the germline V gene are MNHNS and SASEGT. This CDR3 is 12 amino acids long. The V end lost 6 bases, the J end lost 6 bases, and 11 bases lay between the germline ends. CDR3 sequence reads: CASSLEKSEAFF. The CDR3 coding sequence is TGTGCCAGCAGCCTCGAGAAATCTGAAGCTTTCTTT.

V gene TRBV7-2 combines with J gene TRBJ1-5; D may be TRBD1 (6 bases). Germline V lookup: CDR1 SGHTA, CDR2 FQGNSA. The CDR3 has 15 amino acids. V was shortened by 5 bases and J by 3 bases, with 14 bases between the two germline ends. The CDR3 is CASSPGGGANQPQHF. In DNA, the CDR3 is TGTGCCAGCAGCCCCGGAGGGGGGGCCAATCAGCCCCAGCATTTT.

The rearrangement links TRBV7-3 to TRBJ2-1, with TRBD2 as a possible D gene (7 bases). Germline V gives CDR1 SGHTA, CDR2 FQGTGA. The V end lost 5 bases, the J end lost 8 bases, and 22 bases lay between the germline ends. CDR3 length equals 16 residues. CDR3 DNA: TGTGCCAGCAGCCACGGGTTGCGGGGGCCTCAGGATGAGCAGTTCTTC. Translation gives CASSHGLRGPQDEQFF.

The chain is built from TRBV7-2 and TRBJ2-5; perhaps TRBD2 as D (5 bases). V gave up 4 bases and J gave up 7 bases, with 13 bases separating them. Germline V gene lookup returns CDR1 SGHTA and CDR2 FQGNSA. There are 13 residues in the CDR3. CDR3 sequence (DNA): TGTGCCAGCAGCTCCCGAGAACGGGGGACCCAGTACTTC. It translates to CASSSRERGTQYF.

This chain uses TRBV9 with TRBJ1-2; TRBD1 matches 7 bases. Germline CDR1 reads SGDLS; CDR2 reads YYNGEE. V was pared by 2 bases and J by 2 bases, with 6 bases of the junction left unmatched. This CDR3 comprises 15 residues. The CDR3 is CASSVGTVTNYGYTF. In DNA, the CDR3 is TGTGCCAGCAGCGTCGGGACAGTTACAAACTATGGCTACACCTTC. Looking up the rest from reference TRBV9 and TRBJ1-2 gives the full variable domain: DSGVTQTPKHLITATGQRVTLRCSPRSGDLSVYWYQQSLDQGLQFLIQYYNGEERAKGNILERFSAQQFPDLHSELNLSSLELGDSALYFCASSVGTVTNYGYTFGSGTRLTVV.

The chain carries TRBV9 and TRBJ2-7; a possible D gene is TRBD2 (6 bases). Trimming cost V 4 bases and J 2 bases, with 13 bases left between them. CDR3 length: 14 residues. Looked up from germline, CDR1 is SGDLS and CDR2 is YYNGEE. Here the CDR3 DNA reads TGTGCCAGCAGCCGGTCGGGGGTTCCCTACGAGCAGTACTTC. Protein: CASSRSGVPYEQYF.